Below are 4 T cell receptor beta chains sequenced from a single sample in a study of cytomegalovirus exposure and HLA in healthy donors. PCR amplification relied on 60 Vbeta primers (plus 13 Jbeta primers). Using immunoSEQ multiplex PCR, the repertoire was profiled, and TCRdb retains in-frame clones only, with some absent. The sample lists about 140,000 clones, about three quarters occurring once. What was sequenced was PBMCs. These receptors were obtained from a male donor in good health and CMV-seropositive.

This chain joins TRBV13 and TRBJ1-1, with 7 positions matching TRBD1. With V trimmed by 8 bases and J by 5 bases, 20 bases remained unmatched. Germline-derived CDR1 and CDR2 are PRHDT and FYEKMQ (reference sequence). The CDR3 is made up of 17 amino acids. The DNA for the CDR3 is TGTGCCAGCGCTCAGGGCTCCTCGGACAGGTCGGCTACTGAAGCTTTCTTT. Protein sequence: CASAQGSSDRSATEAFF.

The chain has TRBV5-6 and TRBJ2-1, with 9 positions matching TRBD1. V lost 4 bases and J lost 7; bases outside the gene matches: 9. This CDR3 has 15 residues. CDR1 and CDR2 from the germline V gene are SGHDT and YYEEEE. CDR3 nucleotides: TGTGCCAGCAGCCCCCGGGACAGGGTCTGGAATGAGCAGTTCTTC. Translating gives CASSPRDRVWNEQFF. The whole variable domain, remainder taken from reference TRBV5-6 and TRBJ2-1, is DAGVTQSPTHLIKTRGQQVTLRCSPKSGHDTVSWYQQALGQGPQFIFQYYEEEERQRGNFPDRFSGHQFPNYSSELNVNALLLGDSALYLCASSPRDRVWNEQFFGPGTRLTVL.

The chain couples TRBV7-9 to TRBJ1-5; TRBD1 aligns across 10 bases. The junction had 4 bases not matched to a gene; V was cut back by 3 bases and J by 5 bases. This CDR3 contains 15 residues. In germline, CDR1 is SEHNR, CDR2 FQNEAQ (reference sequence). CDR3 coding DNA: TGTGCCAGCAGCTTCGGCGGGACAGGGGATCAGCCCCAGCATTTT. This sequence encodes CASSFGGTGDQPQHF.

This clone was observed a handful of times. The chain employs TRBV7-9 and TRBJ2-7; the match to TRBD1 covers 9 bases. There are 15 residues in the CDR3. J was trimmed by 4 bases and V by 3 bases; bases with no gene match: 7. From germline, CDR1 is SEHNR and CDR2 FQNEAQ (reference sequence). The CDR3 sequence: CASSFYRGPFYEQYF. In DNA form, the CDR3 reads TGTGCCAGCAGCTTTTACAGGGGGCCGTTTTACGAGCAGTACTTC.